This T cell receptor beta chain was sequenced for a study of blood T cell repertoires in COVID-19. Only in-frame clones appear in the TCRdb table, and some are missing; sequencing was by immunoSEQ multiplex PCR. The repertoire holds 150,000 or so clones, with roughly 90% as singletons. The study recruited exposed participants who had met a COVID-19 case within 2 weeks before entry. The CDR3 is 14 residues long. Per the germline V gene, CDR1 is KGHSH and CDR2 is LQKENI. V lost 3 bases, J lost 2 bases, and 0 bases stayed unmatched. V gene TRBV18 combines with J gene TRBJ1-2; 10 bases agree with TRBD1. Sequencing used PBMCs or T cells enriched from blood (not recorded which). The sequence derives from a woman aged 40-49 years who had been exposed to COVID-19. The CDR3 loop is CASSPDRGNYGYTF. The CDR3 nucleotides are TGTGCCAGCTCACCGGACAGGGGGAACTATGGCTACACCTTC.